These T cell receptor beta chains were read from a single sample in a study of T-cell reconstitution after alpha-beta-depleted transplantation in children. A single record per CDR3 protein comes from TCRdb applying MiXCR to the PCR reads. The table lists a few hundred thousand distinct CDR3 sequences, 10% to 15% of them singletons. The sample in question was PBMCs, mostly from graft donor cells, obtained 360 days after TCRalphabeta/CD19-depleted stem cell transplant. The receptors here all came from a male patient between 10 and 17 years old who had a stem cell transplant for acute myeloid leukemia, so the T cells may come from the graft donor. Each CDR3 is given with its conserved first and last residue. A D gene is named only where the DNA matches it firmly. Some rows mark clone size as missing; the rest say once, few, many or name a class of expanded clone.

>TRBJ2-3|TRBV14|few|TRBD2
CASSQDKREGLSTDTQYF
TGTGCCAGCAGCCAAGATAAGCGGGAGGGCCTAAGCACAGATACGCAGTATTTT
>TRBJ2-1|TRBV6-2/TRBV6-3|NA|TRBD2
CASTSGTSGNNEQFF
TGTGCCAGCACCTCCGGGACTAGCGGGAACAATGAGCAGTTCTTC
>TRBJ2-7|TRBV28|many|NA
CASSLGMASYEQYF
TGTGCCAGCAGTTTGGGGATGGCGAGCTACGAGCAGTACTTC
>TRBJ1-2|TRBV4-2|NA|NA
CASSLNSDLNYGYTF
TGTGCCAGCAGCCTAAACTCTGACCTTAACTATGGCTACACCTTC
>TRBJ2-7|TRBV7-6|NA|TRBD2
CASSAEPSGTYSYEQYF
TGTGCCAGCAGCGCAGAGCCTAGCGGGACATACTCCTACGAGCAGTACTTC
>TRBJ2-1|TRBV6-2/TRBV6-3|NA|NA
CATWTGGHNEQFF
TGTGCCACCTGGACTGGGGGCCACAATGAGCAGTTCTTC
>TRBJ2-1|TRBV7-3|NA|NA
CASSPLPGVSYNEQFF
TGTGCCAGCAGCCCCCTCCCGGGAGTCTCCTACAATGAGCAGTTCTTC
>TRBJ2-7|TRBV20-1|few|TRBD1
CSADRTGLYEQYF
TGCAGTGCTGATCGGACAGGGCTTTACGAGCAGTACTTC
>TRBJ2-3|TRBV7-9|NA|TRBD2
CASSRGGDPDRQYF
TGTGCCAGCAGCCGGGGGGGGGACCCAGATAGGCAGTATTTT
>TRBJ2-4|TRBV20-1|NA|TRBD2
CSARTSGIRWDIQYF
TGCAGTGCTAGGACTAGCGGGATCAGGTGGGACATTCAGTACTTC
>TRBJ2-1|TRBV18|NA|NA
CASSPLRGGSYNEQFF
TGTGCCAGCTCACCCCTCCGCGGTGGCTCCTACAATGAGCAGTTCTTC
>TRBJ1-1|TRBV29-1|few|NA
CSAAYTEAFF
TGCAGCGCCGCCTACACTGAAGCTTTCTTT
>TRBJ2-2|TRBV5-6|few|NA
CASSRVSLGHHTGELFF
TGTGCCAGCAGCCGCGTGTCCCTTGGGCACCACACCGGGGAGCTGTTTTTT
>TRBJ2-1|TRBV10-2|many|TRBD2
CASSGGLAGLSSYNEQFF
TGCGCCAGCAGTGGGGGACTAGCAGGACTAAGCTCCTACAATGAGCAGTTCTTC
>TRBJ2-1|TRBV6-5|NA|NA
CASSYRLGVSYNEQFF
TGTGCCAGCAGTTACAGGTTAGGAGTCTCCTACAATGAGCAGTTCTTC
>TRBJ1-5|TRBV28|NA|NA
CASRRTLIAEPQHF
TGTGCCAGCAGGCGAACCCTTATTGCAGAGCCCCAGCATTTT
>TRBJ2-7|TRBV6-4|few|NA
CASSRAGGTYEQYF
TGTGCCAGCAGTAGGGCAGGTGGGACCTACGAGCAGTACTTC
>TRBJ2-7|TRBV2|few|NA
CASTSHAAYEQYF
TGTGCCAGCACTTCCCACGCAGCCTACGAGCAGTACTTC
>TRBJ2-3|TRBV20-1|NA|TRBD2
CSASGRRGGSTDTQYF
TGCAGTGCTAGCGGCCGGCGCGGGGGGAGCACAGATACGCAGTATTTT
>TRBJ1-1|TRBV11-2|NA|NA
CASSPRSGATLEAFF
TGTGCCAGCAGCCCGAGGTCGGGGGCAACCCTTGAAGCTTTCTTT
>TRBJ2-5|TRBV6-1|many|NA
CASSEQGWETQYF
TGTGCCAGCAGTGAACAGGGATGGGAGACCCAGTACTTC
>TRBJ2-3|TRBV4-3|many|TRBD2
CASSQEGLALLEADTQYF
TGCGCCAGCAGCCAGGAGGGACTAGCGCTACTAGAGGCAGATACGCAGTATTTT
>TRBJ2-5|TRBV27|NA|TRBD2
CASSSITTSGRALSPETQYF
TGTGCCAGCAGCTCGATAACGACTAGCGGGAGGGCCCTCTCGCCAGAGACCCAGTACTTC
>TRBJ2-7|TRBV5-1|NA|TRBD1
CASSRLGQGASEQYF
TGCGCCAGCAGTAGACTCGGGCAGGGGGCGTCCGAGCAGTACTTC
>TRBJ2-3|TRBV7-9|NA|NA
CASSRIGGTDTQYF
TGTGCCAGCAGCCGTATCGGGGGCACAGATACGCAGTATTTT
>TRBJ2-7|TRBV9|NA|TRBD1
CASSVFDRGLNEQYF
TGTGCCAGCAGCGTATTCGACAGGGGGTTAAACGAGCAGTACTTC
>TRBJ2-7|TRBV6-2/TRBV6-3|NA|TRBD2
CASTGGLAHSYEQYF
TGTGCCAGCACCGGGGGACTAGCGCATTCCTACGAGCAGTACTTC
>TRBJ2-2|TRBV28|NA|TRBD2
CASSFRSGSGELFF
TGTGCCAGCAGTTTCCGAAGCGGGAGCGGGGAGCTGTTTTTT
>TRBJ2-6|TRBV28|many|TRBD1
CASSLLTGALNVLTF
TGTGCCAGCAGTTTACTGACAGGGGCCCTCAACGTCCTGACTTTC
>TRBJ2-3|TRBV10-3|NA|TRBD1
CAISESPGQGADTQYF
TGTGCCATCAGTGAGTCCCCGGGACAGGGGGCAGATACGCAGTATTTT
>TRBJ2-3|TRBV7-9|NA|NA
CASSLVTGRTHTQYF
TGTGCCAGCAGCTTAGTAACGGGCAGAACCCATACGCAGTATTTT
>TRBJ2-7|TRBV20-1|NA|TRBD1
CSARDPGQPDHSYEQYF
TGCAGTGCTAGAGACCCGGGACAGCCAGATCACTCCTACGAGCAGTACTTC
>TRBJ2-7|TRBV11-3|NA|NA
CASSLGTFGEQYF
TGTGCCAGCAGCTTAGGGACCTTCGGGGAGCAGTACTTC
>TRBJ1-2|TRBV20-1|NA|NA
CSARDPVRITYGYTF
TGCAGTGCTAGAGACCCCGTCCGGATAACCTATGGCTACACCTTC
>TRBJ2-1|TRBV29-1|many|TRBD2
CSVTRLAGVSEQFF
TGCAGCGTTACCCGACTAGCGGGAGTGAGTGAGCAGTTCTTC
>TRBJ2-1|TRBV15|many|NA
CATSSLRLAFLGQFF
TGTGCCACCAGCAGTTTGCGTTTGGCCTTCTTAGGGCAGTTCTTC
>TRBJ1-1|TRBV18|NA|NA
CASSPTQQLSTEAFF
TGTGCCAGCTCACCAACCCAACAGTTGAGCACTGAAGCTTTCTTT
>TRBJ1-3|TRBV20-1|NA|NA
CSARAGTVNTIYF
TGCAGTGCTAGGGCAGGGACGGTAAACACCATATATTTT
>TRBJ2-1|TRBV28|many|NA
CASSLQSYVRGEQFF
TGTGCCAGCAGTCTTCAGTCGTACGTTCGGGGGGAGCAGTTCTTC
>TRBJ2-7|TRBV19|few|NA
CASSIERSWEQYF
TGTGCCAGTAGTATAGAACGGTCTTGGGAGCAGTACTTC
>TRBJ1-5|TRBV4-3|once|NA
CASSQALGLSNQPQHF
TGCGCCAGCAGCCAAGCTCTCGGTCTTAGCAATCAGCCCCAGCATTTT
>TRBJ2-5|TRBV7-9|NA|NA
CASSSSWTPYQETQYF
TGTGCCAGCAGCTCCTCATGGACACCATACCAAGAGACCCAGTACTTC
>TRBJ2-3|TRBV20-1|few|TRBD2
CSASGVAGVSPWTDTQYF
TGCAGTGCTAGTGGGGTAGCGGGAGTATCACCCTGGACAGATACGCAGTATTTT
>TRBJ1-4|TRBV18|NA|NA
CASSPRNALATNEKLFF
TGTGCCAGCTCACCACGGAACGCTTTGGCAACTAATGAAAAACTGTTTTTT
>TRBJ2-4|TRBV12-3/TRBV12-4|many|TRBD1
CASSFMTGSAKNIQYF
TGTGCCAGCAGTTTTATGACAGGGTCAGCCAAAAACATTCAGTACTTC
>TRBJ2-2|TRBV7-3|many|TRBD2
CASSERAGYTGELFF
TGTGCCAGCAGCGAAAGAGCGGGGTACACCGGGGAGCTGTTTTTT
>TRBJ2-5|TRBV27|many|TRBD2
CASSFYGLAGYQETQYF
TGTGCCAGCAGTTTTTACGGACTAGCGGGGTACCAAGAGACCCAGTACTTC